These T cell receptor beta chains were read from a single sample in a study of cytotoxic CD8 clonotypes in ibrutinib-treated CLL. Method: immunoSEQ multiplex PCR; TCRdb's copy keeps in-frame clones and lacks some. The table records 110,000 to 150,000 clones, about 80% of them present only once. The sample here was PBMCs, taken after 12 months of ibrutinib treatment. These receptors were obtained from a human donor with chronic lymphocytic leukemia. CDR3s include the opening cysteine and the closing phenylalanine or tryptophan. For some rows the clone size is stated as once, few or many, or as a class when expanded; others skip it.

v_call,cdr3_length,clone_size,j_call,cdr3_aa
TRBV14,14,once,TRBJ1-2,CASSQADRGYGYTF
TRBV10-1,12,few,TRBJ1-3,CASSEKMSTIYF
TRBV28,14,-,TRBJ1-2,CASSFTGGDYGYTF
TRBV7-9,11,-,TRBJ2-1,CASREGGEQFF
TRBV5-4,15,-,TRBJ2-3,CASSVDSLSTDTQYF
TRBV9,16,few,TRBJ2-1,CASSVGVAGGYNEQFF
TRBV6-1,15,-,TRBJ1-5,CASCRGGQGGQPQHF
TRBV5-1,13,-,TRBJ2-1,CASSSPLYNEQFF
TRBV19,17,-,TRBJ1-5,CASSISSGGVSNQPQHF
TRBV7-9,14,-,TRBJ2-2,CASSFYGSGGELFF
TRBV10-3,16,-,TRBJ2-2,CAISESVSGRNGELFF
TRBV5-1,16,-,TRBJ2-7,CASSLYRRDTSYEQYF
TRBV18,16,few,TRBJ2-2,CASSPSFLDSTGELFF
TRBV4-3,16,once,TRBJ2-5,CASSEQGAGGQETQYF
TRBV6-6,13,few,TRBJ2-7,CASSYSRGNEQYF
TRBV7-8,13,once,TRBJ1-1,CASSFGGDTEAFF
TRBV9,14,-,TRBJ2-7,CASSSRDHSYEQYF
TRBV6-1,15,-,TRBJ1-5,CASSDYVGDNQPQHF
TRBV9,16,-,TRBJ2-7,CASSVDRPRSSYEQYF
TRBV5-6,12,-,TRBJ2-7,CASSAGGYEQYF
TRBV4-3,15,-,TRBJ2-7,CASSQDTGRAYEQYF
TRBV5-1,14,-,TRBJ2-7,CASSRRTADREQYF